Here is one T cell receptor (beta chain) with its context. As processed by the authors: The assay estimated nucleated cells by amplifying reference gene primers. Assay used: immunoSEQ multiplex PCR; TCRdb lists only in-frame clones, some missing. The DNA gave D and trimming, while V, J and clone size come from that table. The table has about 390,000 clones, about 90% seen once; the top ten hold 2.3%. One Seattle source followed patients from active infection through their disease course. The data were obtained in a study of blood T cell repertoires in COVID-19. The overall study: Both acute and convalescent COVID-19 samples were obtained from the United States, Italy and Spain. From T cells, B-cell-depleted T cells, or PBMCs came the material, which was cDNA or gDNA.

Germline V gives CDR1 SGHRS, CDR2 YFSETQ. Trimming stripped 2 bases from V and 1 base from J, with 15 bases between. This CDR3 is built from 16 residues. The sequence was collected from a woman aged 55 to 70 with COVID-19, enrolled during active disease. Sequenced material: peripheral blood. The chain combines TRBV5-1 with TRBJ2-5, with a weak D call TRBD1 (5 bases). The CDR3 DNA sequence: TGCGCCAGCAGCTTAGAAGCGACAGCGAGCCAAGAGACCCAGTACTTC. As protein: CASSLEATASQETQYF.